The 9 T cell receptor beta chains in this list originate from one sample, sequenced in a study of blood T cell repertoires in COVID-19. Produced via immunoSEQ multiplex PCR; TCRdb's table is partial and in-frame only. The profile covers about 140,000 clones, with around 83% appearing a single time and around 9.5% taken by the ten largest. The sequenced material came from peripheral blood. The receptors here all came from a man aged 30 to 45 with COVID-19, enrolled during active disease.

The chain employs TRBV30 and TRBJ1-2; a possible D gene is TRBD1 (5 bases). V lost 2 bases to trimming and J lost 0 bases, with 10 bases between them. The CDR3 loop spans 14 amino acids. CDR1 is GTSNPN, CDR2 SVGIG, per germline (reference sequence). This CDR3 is CAWSKQGTNYGYTF. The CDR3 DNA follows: TGTGCCTGGAGTAAGCAGGGCACTAACTATGGCTACACCTTC.

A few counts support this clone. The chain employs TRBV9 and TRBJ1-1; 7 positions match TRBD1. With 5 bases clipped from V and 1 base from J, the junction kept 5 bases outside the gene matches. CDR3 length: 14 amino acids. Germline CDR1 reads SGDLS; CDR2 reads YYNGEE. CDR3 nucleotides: TGTGCCAGCAGTTCCGGGACAGCGAACACTGAAGCTTTCTTT. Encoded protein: CASSSGTANTEAFF.

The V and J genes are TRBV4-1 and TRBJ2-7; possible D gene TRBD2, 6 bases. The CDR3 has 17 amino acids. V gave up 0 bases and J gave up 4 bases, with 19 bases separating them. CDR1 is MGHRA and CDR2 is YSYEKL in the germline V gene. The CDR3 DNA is TGCGCCAGCAGCCAAGAGCCTGGGTCTAGCGTACGATACGAGCAGTACTTC. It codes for CASSQEPGSSVRYEQYF.

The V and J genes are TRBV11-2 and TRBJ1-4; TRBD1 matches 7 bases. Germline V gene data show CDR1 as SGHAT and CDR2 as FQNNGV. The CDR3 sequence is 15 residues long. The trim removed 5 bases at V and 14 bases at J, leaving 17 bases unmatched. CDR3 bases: TGTGCCAGCAGCCCAGGGACAGCCGCATCGAGTCGGCTGTTTTTT. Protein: CASSPGTAASSRLFF.

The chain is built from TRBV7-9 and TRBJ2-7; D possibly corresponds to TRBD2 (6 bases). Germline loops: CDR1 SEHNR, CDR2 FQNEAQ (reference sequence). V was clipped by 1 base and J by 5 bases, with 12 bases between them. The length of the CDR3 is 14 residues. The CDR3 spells CASSLDAGRDEQYF. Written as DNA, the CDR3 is TGTGCCAGCAGCTTAGATGCGGGAAGGGACGAGCAGTACTTC. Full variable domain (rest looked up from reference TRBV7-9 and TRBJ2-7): DTGVSQNPRHKITKRGQNVTFRCDPISEHNRLYWYRQTLGQGPEFLTYFQNEAQLEKSRLLSDRFSAERPKGSFSTLEIQRTEQGDSAMYLCASSLDAGRDEQYFGPGTRLTVT.

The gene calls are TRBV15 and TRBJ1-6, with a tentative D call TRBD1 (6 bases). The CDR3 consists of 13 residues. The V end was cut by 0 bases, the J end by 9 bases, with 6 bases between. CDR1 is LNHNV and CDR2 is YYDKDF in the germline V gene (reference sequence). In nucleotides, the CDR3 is TGTGCCACCAGCAGAGACAGGGGTTCACCCCTCCACTTT. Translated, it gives CATSRDRGSPLHF.

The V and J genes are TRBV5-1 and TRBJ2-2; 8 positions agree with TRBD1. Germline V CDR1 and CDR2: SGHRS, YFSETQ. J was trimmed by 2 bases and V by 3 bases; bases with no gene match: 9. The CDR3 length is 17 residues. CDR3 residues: CASSYNPGQGNTGELFF. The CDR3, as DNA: TGCGCCAGCAGCTACAACCCCGGACAGGGCAACACCGGGGAGCTGTTTTTT.

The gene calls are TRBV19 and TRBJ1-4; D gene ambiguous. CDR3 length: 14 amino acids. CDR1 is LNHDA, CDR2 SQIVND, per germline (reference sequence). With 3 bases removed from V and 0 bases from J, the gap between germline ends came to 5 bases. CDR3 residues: CASSMRTTNEKLFF. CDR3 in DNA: TGTGCCAGTAGTATGAGGACAACTAATGAAAAACTGTTTTTT.

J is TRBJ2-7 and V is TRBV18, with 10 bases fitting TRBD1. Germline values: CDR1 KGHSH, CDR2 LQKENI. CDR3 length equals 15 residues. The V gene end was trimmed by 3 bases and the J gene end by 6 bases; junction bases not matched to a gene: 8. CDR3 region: CASSPTTGGAGEQYF. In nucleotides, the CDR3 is TGTGCCAGCTCACCCACGACAGGGGGCGCTGGCGAGCAGTACTTC.